This T cell receptor (beta chain) was identified in a study of response to subunit inactivated influenza vaccine. The germline V gene has CDR1 SGHRS and CDR2 YFSETQ. This CDR3 spans 14 amino acids. Trimming cost V 6 bases and J 2 bases, with 11 bases left between them. TCRdb processed the RT-PCR reads anew with MiXCR; each CDR3 protein has one entry. The sample comprises around 530,000 distinct CDR3 sequences, 10% to 15% of which are singletons, and 9.5% to 13% rests with the top ten. The chain links TRBV5-1 to TRBJ1-4, with D uncertain. This clonotype was sampled from a man in his fifties or sixties who received an inactivated influenza vaccine. Material: PBMCs from blood, obtained on the day of vaccination. CDR3 amino acids: CASTLGVTNEKLFF. CDR3 sequence (DNA): TGCGCCAGCACCCTCGGGGTGACTAATGAAAAACTGTTTTTT.